This TCR beta chain was profiled in a study of response to subunit inactivated influenza vaccine. Regarding this clonotype: Its specificity is not known.

With 4 bases removed from V and 0 bases from J, the gap between germline ends came to 10 bases. CDR1 is SGHRS, CDR2 YFSETQ, per germline. The CDR3 covers 15 residues. TCRdb processed the RT-PCR reads anew with MiXCR; each CDR3 protein has one entry. The sample holds hundreds of thousands of distinct CDR3 sequences, about 15% seen once. Points from the study as a whole: Few additional T cells are recruited per seasonal influenza vaccination, authors suggested.

The chain uses TRBV5-1 and TRBJ2-2; D is unresolved. This sequence was found in a man aged 50 to 60 who received an inactivated influenza vaccine. Material: PBMCs from blood, obtained about 12 days after vaccination. DNA of the CDR3: TGCGCCAGCAGCCTCAGGTTCCCGAACACCGGGGAGCTGTTTTTT. This codes for CASSLRFPNTGELFF.